This record looks at one TCR beta chain sequence and its context. Recruits, aged about 18 to 95 years, lived in under 25 US areas. Membership in each cohort depended on participant-reported clinical history. Recovered status applied to Cohort 3 donors who had two consecutive negative PCRs. It also applied to those with clearance or with symptom resolution. CDR3 length: 15 amino acids. The V gene end was trimmed by 7 bases and the J gene end by 2 bases; junction bases not matched to a gene: 6. Per germline, CDR1 SNHLY and CDR2 FYNNEI. This record belongs to a study of blood T cell repertoires in COVID-19. TCRdb keeps only in-frame clones here, not all; method: immunoSEQ multiplex PCR. This sample has 450,000 to 500,000 clones; 75% to 90% occur once, and the top ten carry approximately 8.3%.

The sample comprised PBMCs or T cells enriched from blood (not recorded which). The clonotype originates from a woman in her fifties or sixties who had recovered from COVID-19. The chain recombines TRBV2 with TRBJ2-2, with 8 nucleotides matching TRBD1. CDR3 residues: CASKIQGANTGELFF. CDR3 in DNA: TGTGCCAGCAAAATCCAGGGGGCTAACACCGGGGAGCTGTTTTTT.